What follows are 21 T cell receptor beta chains derived from one specimen sequenced in a study of response to subunit inactivated influenza vaccine. MiXCR, run by TCRdb on the RT-PCR reads, gives a single entry per CDR3 protein. The repertoire holds approximately 500,000 distinct CDR3 sequences, over 10% seen once, with around 13% in the top ten. The specimen was PBMCs from blood, collected more than 35 days after vaccination. Every receptor here comes from a man aged 45-60 years who received an inactivated influenza vaccine.

This clonotype was counted at least ten times. This chain joins TRBV6-5 and TRBJ2-3; 7 bases are shared with TRBD2. This CDR3 has 16 residues. CDR1 and CDR2 from the germline V gene are MNHEY and SVGAGI. The V segment lost 0 bases and the J segment 4 bases; nucleotides outside the gene matches: 7. In nucleotides, the CDR3 is TGTGCCAGCAGTTACTCACGCGGGGGTAGCTCAGATACGCAGTATTTT. Translation gives CASSYSRGGSSDTQYF.

This clonotype was seen repeatedly, ten times or more. The rearrangement joins TRBV5-1 to TRBJ2-1, with a tentative D call TRBD1 (6 bases). The CDR3 runs 13 residues. V was pared by 2 bases and J by 8 bases, with 11 bases between. CDR1 SGHRS and CDR2 YFSETQ come from the germline V gene. CDR3 in amino acids: CASSFRRTDEQFF. For the CDR3, the DNA is TGCGCCAGCAGCTTTCGGCGGACAGATGAGCAGTTCTTC. Filled out from reference TRBV5-1 and TRBJ2-1, the complete variable domain reads KAGVTQTPRYLIKTRGQQVTLSCSPISGHRSVSWYQQTPGQGLQFLFEYFSETQRNKGNFPGRFSGRQFSNSRSEMNVSTLELGDSALYLCASSFRRTDEQFFGPGTRLTVL.

This clonotype has more than one count but fewer than ten. The chain combines TRBV12-3 or TRBV12-4 with TRBJ2-7; tentatively, D is TRBD1 or TRBD2 (5 bases each). Deletions cut 1 base from V and 0 bases from J, with 10 bases between. The CDR3 contains 15 residues. The CDR3 reads CASSLEGPGSYEQYF. The DNA for the CDR3 is TGTGCCAGCAGTTTAGAGGGACCGGGCTCCTACGAGCAGTACTTC.

There are many counts of this clonotype. The V and J genes are TRBV5-1 and TRBJ2-3; no definite D call. V dropped 0 bases and J dropped 0 bases, with 11 bases sitting between them. Germline V CDR1 and CDR2: SGHRS, YFSETQ. The length of the CDR3 is 16 residues. CDR3 sequence reads: CASSLDPRISTDTQYF. DNA of the CDR3: TGCGCCAGCAGCTTGGACCCCAGGATCAGCACAGATACGCAGTATTTT.

This clonotype was detected a few times. V is TRBV6-2 or TRBV6-3 and J is TRBJ1-1; 7 positions match TRBD1. V was clipped by 5 bases and J by 1 base; unmatched bases: 7. The CDR3 covers 15 residues. Germline assignment: CDR1 MNHEY and CDR2 SVGEGT. The CDR3 sequence: CASSDLGTENTEAFF. The CDR3 DNA is TGTGCCAGCAGTGACCTTGGGACAGAGAACACTGAAGCTTTCTTT.

This clonotype was seen repeatedly, ten times or more. V usage is TRBV28 and J usage is TRBJ2-7; 11 bases line up with TRBD1. The ends lost 10 bases at V and 3 bases at J; junction bases unmatched: 5. Germline values: CDR1 MDHEN, CDR2 SYDVKM. CDR3 size: 13 residues. The CDR3 reads CAITGTGGYEQYF. CDR3 in DNA: TGTGCCATTACCGGGACAGGGGGCTACGAGCAGTACTTC.

This clonotype was counted ten times or more. This chain connects TRBV4-3 to TRBJ2-3; TRBD2 aligns across 12 bases. Trimming at V came to 6 bases and at J to 8 bases, leaving 9 bases not matched to a gene. Germline CDR1 reads LGHNA; CDR2 reads YSLEER. The CDR3 is 15 residues long. Here the CDR3 reads CASSPTSGRRATQYF. CDR3 DNA sequence: TGCGCCAGCAGTCCGACTAGCGGGAGAAGAGCTACGCAGTATTTT.

This clonotype was detected only a few times. V usage is TRBV4-3 and J usage is TRBJ1-1; 10 bases match TRBD1. The germline gives CDR1 LGHNA, CDR2 YSLEER. V lost 3 bases and J lost 3; bases outside the gene matches: 4. The CDR3 is made up of 15 amino acids. Here the CDR3 reads CASSHPGQGYTEAFF. CDR3 DNA: TGCGCCAGCAGCCACCCGGGACAGGGGTACACTGAAGCTTTCTTT.

This sequence joins TRBV7-9 and TRBJ1-2; no definite D call. Germline lookup yields CDR1 SEHNR and CDR2 FQNEAQ (reference sequence). The ends were cut back, 1 base at V and 7 bases at J, with 7 bases in the middle. The CDR3 is 12 residues long. This chain's CDR3 is CASSLVQSGYTF. CDR3 coding DNA: TGTGCCAGCAGCTTAGTTCAGTCTGGCTACACCTTC.

This clonotype was detected a few times. CDR3 sequence reads: CASSPSGGTGELFF. DNA of the CDR3: TGTGCCAGCTCACCTTCAGGGGGCACCGGGGAGCTGTTTTTT. The rearrangement links TRBV18 to TRBJ2-2, with 7 bases identical to TRBD1. With V trimmed by 3 bases and J by 4 bases, 2 bases remained unmatched. The germline gives CDR1 KGHSH, CDR2 LQKENI. The CDR3 totals 14 residues.

This clonotype was observed a handful of times. V and J are TRBV7-2 and TRBJ2-2, with TRBD1 matching over 7 bases. Unmatched junction bases numbered 8, after V lost 6 bases and J lost 1 base. The CDR3 runs to 16 residues. Germline values: CDR1 SGHTA, CDR2 FQGNSA. CDR3 bases: TGTGCCAGCAGAAGGGGGCCGGACGGGAACACCGGGGAGCTGTTTTTT. This codes for CASRRGPDGNTGELFF. Full variable domain (rest looked up from reference TRBV7-2 and TRBJ2-2): GAGVSQSPSNKVTEKGKDVELRCDPISGHTALYWYRQSLGQGLEFLIYFQGNSAPDKSGLPSDRFSAERTGGSVSTLTIQRTQQEDSAVYLCASRRGPDGNTGELFFGEGSRLTVL.

This clonotype has just a few counts. V and J are TRBV11-1 and TRBJ2-7; D gene ambiguous. The germline CDR1 and CDR2 sequences are SGHAT and FQDESV (reference sequence). Trimming shortened V by 4 bases and J by 2 bases, and 12 bases separated the two germline ends. This CDR3 comprises 14 residues. The CDR3 protein is CASSSRHLPYEQYF. CDR3 DNA: TGTGCCAGCAGCTCCCGACATTTACCCTACGAGCAGTACTTC.

This clonotype was found a few times. The chain employs TRBV6-2 or TRBV6-3 and TRBJ2-3, with 11 bases that match TRBD2. J gave up 0 bases and V 5 bases, and 10 bases lay outside the gene matches. CDR3 length: 18 residues. Per germline, CDR1 MNHEY and CDR2 SVGEGT. CDR3 DNA sequence: TGTGCCAGCAGTGATTCCGGGACTAGCGGACTAAGCACAGATACGCAGTATTTT. This sequence encodes CASSDSGTSGLSTDTQYF.

CDR3 bases: TGTGCCAGCAGCACCGGGACTAGGGACACCGGGGAGCTGTTTTTT. It encodes CASSTGTRDTGELFF. The J gene is TRBJ2-2, the V gene TRBV5-8; 8 bases match TRBD2. CDR3 size: 15 residues. The junction had 5 bases not matched to a gene; V was cut back by 4 bases and J by 3 bases. Germline CDR1 SGHTS, CDR2 YDEGEE. Full variable domain (missing parts from reference TRBV5-8 and TRBJ2-2): EAGVTQSPTHLIKTRGQQATLRCSPISGHTSVYWYQQALGLGLQFLLWYDEGEERNRGNFPPRFSGRQFPNYSSELNVNALELEDSALYLCASSTGTRDTGELFFGEGSRLTVL.

V usage is TRBV10-3 and J usage is TRBJ2-5; 8 nucleotides agree with TRBD1. The CDR3 extends over 15 amino acids. The germline gives CDR1 ENHRY, CDR2 SYGVKD. V was pared by 3 bases and J by 0 bases, with 3 bases of the junction left unmatched. Written as DNA, the CDR3 is TGTGCCATCAGTGAAACAGGGGGGTACCAAGAGACCCAGTACTTC. Amino acids: CAISETGGYQETQYF.

This clonotype was seen a handful of times. The chain recombines TRBV5-1 with TRBJ2-2; perhaps TRBD1 as D (6 bases). CDR3 length equals 15 residues. The germline V gene has CDR1 SGHRS and CDR2 YFSETQ. Trimming took 3 bases from V and 0 from J, leaving 9 bases between them. The CDR3 loop is CASSSGATNTGELFF. DNA for the CDR3: TGCGCCAGCAGCTCAGGGGCAACGAACACCGGGGAGCTGTTTTTT.

This clonotype was counted a few times. The chain carries TRBV10-3 and TRBJ2-1, with D maybe TRBD1 (6 bases). The CDR3 runs 14 residues. The V gene lost 2 bases and the J gene lost 5 bases, with 10 bases spanning the gap. Germline V gene data show CDR1 as ENHRY and CDR2 as SYGVKD. The CDR3 nucleotides read TGTGCCATCAGTGAGGGGGGCGCCCACAATGAGCAGTTCTTC. This codes for CAISEGGAHNEQFF.

This clonotype has ten or more counts. The chain combines TRBV6-5 with TRBJ1-2, with 10 bases lining up with TRBD1. V gave up 4 bases and J gave up 8 bases; unmatched junction bases: 10. This CDR3 region has 15 residues. Per germline, CDR1 MNHEY and CDR2 SVGAGI. The CDR3 DNA reads TGTGCCAGCAGTTTGACCGGGACAGGGGCTCGGGGCTACACCTTC. Translation: CASSLTGTGARGYTF.

This clonotype was recorded a few times. The V and J genes are TRBV10-2 and TRBJ2-1; no reliable D call. V dropped 0 bases and J dropped 9 bases, with 12 bases sitting between them. Germline CDR1 reads WSHSY; CDR2 reads SAAADI. The CDR3 covers 14 residues. As DNA, the CDR3 is TGCGCCAGCAGTGAGTCTGGCCGGTACGGTGAGCAGTTCTTC. Its protein is CASSESGRYGEQFF.

This clonotype has a count of ten or more. The gene calls are TRBV20-1 and TRBJ2-1; D gene ambiguous. The CDR3 has 14 amino acids. The ends were cut back, 1 base at V and 5 bases at J, with 12 bases in the middle. CDR1 and CDR2 (germline): DFQATT, SNEGSKA (reference sequence). The CDR3 DNA follows: TGCAGTGCTAGAGGGCAGCTTGGGGACAATGAGCAGTTCTTC. Its protein is CSARGQLGDNEQFF.

This clonotype showed up just a few times. The rearrangement uses TRBV27 and TRBJ2-6; D is unresolved. Trimming stripped 2 bases from V and 0 bases from J, with 8 bases between. The CDR3 is 16 amino acids. Germline CDR1 reads MNHEY; CDR2 reads SMNVEV (reference sequence). The CDR3 DNA reads as TGTGCCAGCAGTTTAAGAAGCATCTCTGGGGCCAACGTCCTGACTTTC. Its protein is CASSLRSISGANVLTF. Supplemented by reference TRBV27 and TRBJ2-6, the full variable domain reads EAQVTQNPRYLITVTGKKLTVTCSQNMNHEYMSWYRQDPGLGLRQIYYSMNVEVTDKGDVPEGYKVSRKEKRNFPLILESPSPNQTSLYFCASSLRSISGANVLTFGAGSRLTVL.